This T cell receptor beta chain was captured in a study of a mutant IDH1 vaccine in newly diagnosed glioma. Study summary: In some groups vaccination began 4-6 weeks post-radiotherapy; others received it with temozolomide. Most had both radiotherapy and temozolomide beforehand; others had only one.

TCRdb's copy holds only in-frame clones and misses some; the assay was immunoSEQ multiplex PCR. The sample gives 31,000 or so clones, roughly three quarters of which show up once; roughly 12% is in the top ten. Noted time point: week 35, safety follow-up. It was 300 ug of mutant IDH1 20-mer peptide that made up each vaccine dose, given with topical imiquimod. A remark on this clone: No antigen is known for it.

The CDR3 contains 15 residues. Trimming stripped 0 bases from V and 8 bases from J, with 15 bases between. Germline loops: CDR1 SGDLS, CDR2 YYNGEE. Study observations and caveats: There seemed to be no relation between pseudoprogression and changes in top peripheral T cell clonotypes. Of the patients, approximately 93% had vaccine-induced immune responses.

The rearrangement uses TRBV9 and TRBJ2-1; D gene uncertain. This specimen was PBMCs, taken from a glioma patient whose treatment included an IDH1 peptide vaccine. This clonotype originated in a woman aged 40 to 50 with glioma. CDR3 in amino acids: CASSVAGLLSHEQFF. In nucleotides, the CDR3 is TGTGCCAGCAGCGTAGCCGGTCTGCTAAGTCATGAGCAGTTCTTC.